A selection of T cell receptor beta chains follows, all from one sample in a study of T-cell reconstitution after alpha-beta-depleted transplantation in children. Each CDR3 protein gets one entry after TCRdb re-called the PCR reads with MiXCR. The sample consists of a few hundred thousand distinct CDR3 sequences, around 10% of them appearing once. The source was peripheral blood, collected 180 days after TCRalphabeta/CD19-depleted stem cell transplant. The source of these receptors is a male patient aged 2-15 years who had a stem cell transplant for chronic granulomatous disease, so the T cells may come from the graft donor. Both conserved end residues are part of each CDR3. Each record gives: CDR3 protein, CDR3 DNA, D gene, J gene, clone size, V gene. The D gene is left open where the match is weak. The size field is filled for only some rows; it gives once, few, many or a size class.

CASSLDLAGGPRTDTQYF,TGTGCCAGCAGCTTAGATCTAGCGGGAGGGCCTCGCACAGATACGCAGTATTTT,TRBD2,TRBJ2-3,many,TRBV11-2
CASSAPTSGAYNEQFF,TGTGCCAGCAGTGCCCCAACTAGCGGGGCGTACAATGAGCAGTTCTTC,TRBD2,TRBJ2-1,many,TRBV12-3/TRBV12-4
CASSFEPGTSGTPKLF,TGTGCCAGCAGTTTTGAACCCGGGACTAGCGGGACCCCAAAACTCTTC,TRBD2,TRBJ2-1,many,TRBV12-3/TRBV12-4
CASSLGTSGSYNEQFF,TGTGCCAGCAGTTTAGGGACTAGCGGGTCCTACAATGAGCAGTTCTTC,TRBD2,TRBJ2-1,many,TRBV27
CATSRTGTSGAETQYF,TGTGCCACCAGCAGGACCGGGACTAGCGGGGCGGAGACCCAGTACTTC,TRBD2,TRBJ2-5,many,TRBV15
CASRTSRSSNYEQYF,TGTGCCAGCAGAACCAGCCGATCTTCGAACTACGAGCAGTACTTC,NA,TRBJ2-7,many,TRBV11-2
CASSFLRDSQETQYF,TGTGCCAGCAGTTTCCTCCGGGACAGCCAAGAGACCCAGTACTTC,TRBD1,TRBJ2-5,many,TRBV27
CASSSAIPGELFF,TGTGCCAGCAGTTCCGCGATCCCCGGGGAGCTGTTTTTT,NA,TRBJ2-2,many,TRBV12-3/TRBV12-4
CASSSIGSGRDYSSLYYNEQFF,TGTGCCAGCAGCTCTATAGGATCCGGGAGGGACTATTCATCTCTCTACTACAATGAGCAGTTCTTC,TRBD2,TRBJ2-1,many,TRBV7-1
CASSSQAGNAGELFF,TGTGCCAGCAGCTCTCAAGCGGGGAATGCCGGGGAGCTGTTTTTT,TRBD2,TRBJ2-2,NA,TRBV6-1
CASSYSNEKLFF,TGTGCCAGCAGTTACTCGAATGAAAAACTGTTTTTT,NA,TRBJ1-4,many,TRBV6-5
CAWSVRGFTYEQYF,TGTGCCTGGAGTGTGAGGGGATTTACCTACGAGCAGTACTTC,NA,TRBJ2-7,many,TRBV30
CAISEFGDRQFF,TGTGCCATCAGTGAGTTTGGGGATAGGCAGTTCTTC,NA,TRBJ2-1,many,TRBV10-3
CASSRGTGPSETGDTQYF,TGTGCCAGCAGCCGAGGCACAGGGCCCTCGGAGACGGGAGATACGCAGTATTTT,NA,TRBJ2-3,many,TRBV13
CASSQQQGAKGYTF,TGTGCCAGCAGCCAACAACAGGGGGCTAAAGGCTACACCTTC,TRBD1,TRBJ1-2,many,TRBV7-2
CASSQELGRIAEQYF,TGTGCCAGCAGCCAAGAACTGGGGCGCATTGCCGAGCAGTACTTC,NA,TRBJ2-7,many,TRBV3-1